The 20 T cell receptor beta chains given below trace back to one sample, sequenced in a study of response to subunit inactivated influenza vaccine. TCRdb processed the RT-PCR reads anew with MiXCR; each CDR3 protein has one entry. The sample gives under 850,000 distinct CDR3 sequences, approximately 17% of which show up once; approximately 11% is in the top ten. The sequencing used PBMCs from blood, collected roughly 5 days after vaccination. These receptors all stem from a man aged 45-60 years who received an inactivated influenza vaccine.

This chain connects TRBV29-1 to TRBJ2-3; TRBD2 matches at 9 bases. CDR3 length: 15 amino acids. V shed 7 bases and J 3 bases; nucleotides not matched to a gene: 11. Per germline, CDR1 SQVTM and CDR2 ANQGSEA. In DNA, the CDR3 is TGCAGCGGGCTAAACGCGGGGGGGCGGACAGATACGCAGTATTTT. Its translation: CSGLNAGGRTDTQYF.

Only a few counts were recorded for this clonotype. The chain recombines TRBV14 with TRBJ2-7; 7 bases are a match to TRBD1. The CDR3 spans 16 residues. The trim removed 0 bases at V and 4 bases at J, leaving 9 bases unmatched. CDR1 is SGHDN and CDR2 is FVKESK in the germline V gene. Here the CDR3 DNA reads TGTGCCAGCAGCCAAGATTATTGGGGGACAGATTACGAGCAGTACTTC. It yields the protein CASSQDYWGTDYEQYF.

The V call is TRBV29-1, the J call TRBJ2-5; a possible D gene is TRBD1 (6 bases). Per the germline V gene, CDR1 is SQVTM and CDR2 is ANQGSEA. V shed 1 base and J shed 5 bases, with 17 bases lying between them. The CDR3 is 15 residues long. The CDR3 is CSVEAPLGARETQYF. Written as DNA, the CDR3 is TGCAGCGTTGAAGCCCCCTTGGGGGCCCGTGAGACCCAGTACTTC.

This clonotype was counted ten times or more. This rearrangement joins TRBV6-5 to TRBJ2-1; D not resolved. Germline assignment: CDR1 MNHEY and CDR2 SVGAGI. The CDR3 has 14 residues. Trimming shortened V by 0 bases and J by 4 bases, and 7 bases separated the two germline ends. CDR3 in DNA: TGTGCCAGCAGTTACTCTGGTGGTTACAATGAGCAGTTCTTC. Its translation: CASSYSGGYNEQFF.

The chain recombines TRBV29-1 with TRBJ1-2; unclear D gene. Germline assignment: CDR1 SQVTM and CDR2 ANQGSEA. The V gene lost 4 bases and the J gene lost 3 bases, with 9 bases spanning the gap. The length of the CDR3 is 12 residues. The CDR3 loop reads CSVVGGDYGYTF. DNA for the CDR3: TGCAGCGTTGTTGGTGGAGACTATGGCTACACCTTC.

The rearrangement uses TRBV5-1 and TRBJ2-1; D possibly matches TRBD1 or TRBD2 (5 bases each). V shed 3 bases and J shed 0 bases, with 10 bases lying between them. The CDR3 covers 15 residues. The germline CDR1 and CDR2 sequences are SGHRS and YFSETQ. The DNA of the CDR3 is TGCGCCAGCAGCTCGGGACCTAACTCCTACAATGAGCAGTTCTTC. Amino acid sequence: CASSSGPNSYNEQFF.

The V and J genes are TRBV4-2 and TRBJ2-5, with TRBD2 identical over 9 bases. The ends lost 4 bases at V and 1 base at J; junction bases unmatched: 13. Germline CDR1 LGHNA, CDR2 YNFKEQ. The CDR3 is 18 amino acids. This CDR3 reads CASSLWRLAGSSQETQYF. DNA of the CDR3: TGTGCCAGCAGCCTCTGGCGCCTAGCGGGAAGTAGCCAAGAGACCCAGTACTTC.

The chain links TRBV9 to TRBJ2-1, with 11 nucleotides matching TRBD2. CDR1 is SGDLS and CDR2 is YYNGEE in the germline V gene. This CDR3 comprises 16 residues. V shed 3 bases, J shed 5 bases, and the junction held 7 bases outside the gene matches. The CDR3 is CASSANLAGGNNEQFF. The CDR3 region has the DNA TGTGCCAGCAGCGCAAATCTAGCGGGAGGCAACAATGAGCAGTTCTTC.

Many counts were recorded for this clonotype. The rearrangement uses TRBV20-1 and TRBJ2-1, with D perhaps matching TRBD2 (5 bases). Germline CDR1 is DFQATT and CDR2 is SNEGSKA (reference sequence). V was pared by 6 bases and J by 7 bases, with 13 bases between. The CDR3 length is 12 residues. CDR3 protein: CSARVTRNEQFF. CDR3 in DNA: TGCAGTGCCCGAGTTACTAGAAATGAGCAGTTCTTC.

This clonotype turned up a few times. The chain employs TRBV24-1 and TRBJ2-1, with 14 bases that match TRBD2. Unmatched junction bases numbered 10, after V lost 3 bases and J lost 10 bases. From germline, CDR1 is KGHDR and CDR2 SFDVKD. The CDR3 is 17 amino acids. CDR3 nucleotides: TGTGCCACCAGTGATGCCCCCGGGACTAGCGGGAGACGGGAGCAGTTCTTC. It codes for CATSDAPGTSGRREQFF.

This clonotype was counted only a few times. This chain connects TRBV12-3 or TRBV12-4 to TRBJ2-2; D is undetermined. V dropped 3 bases and J dropped 1 base, with 6 bases sitting between them. The CDR3 totals 14 residues. The CDR3 spells CASSFSQNTGELFF. The DNA for the CDR3 is TGTGCCAGCAGTTTTTCTCAGAACACCGGGGAGCTGTTTTTT.

This clonotype was detected only a few times. The genes are TRBV6-1 and TRBJ2-1, with 9 bases lining up with TRBD1. Unmatched junction bases numbered 7, after V lost 10 bases and J lost 6 bases. From germline, CDR1 is MNHNS and CDR2 SASEGT. This CDR3 is 13 amino acids long. CDR3 sequence reads: CAKPGQGSNEQFF. CDR3 bases: TGTGCCAAGCCGGGACAGGGTAGCAATGAGCAGTTCTTC.

This clonotype has just a few counts. This chain links TRBV4-3 with TRBJ1-1, with 10 bases aligning to TRBD1. J was trimmed by 4 bases and V by 2 bases; bases with no gene match: 1. The CDR3 runs to 14 residues. Germline assignment: CDR1 LGHNA and CDR2 YSLEER. The CDR3 protein is CASSQRTGGTEAFF. The CDR3 nucleotides read TGCGCCAGCAGCCAAAGGACAGGGGGCACTGAAGCTTTCTTT.

The table lists this clonotype with a few counts. The chain uses TRBV10-3 and TRBJ2-3; TRBD2 aligns across 8 bases. With V trimmed by 6 bases and J by 2 bases, 7 bases remained unmatched. CDR1 ENHRY and CDR2 SYGVKD come from the germline V gene. The length of the CDR3 is 15 residues. CDR3 sequence reads: CAIRPQRELTDTQYF. CDR3 DNA: TGTGCCATCAGGCCCCAGCGGGAGCTCACAGATACGCAGTATTTT.

This clonotype was detected only a few times. The chain carries TRBV7-3 and TRBJ2-1; no reliable D call. Trimming cost V 4 bases and J 8 bases, with 9 bases left between them. The germline V gene encodes CDR1 SGHTA and CDR2 FQGTGA. This CDR3 contains 12 residues. The CDR3 DNA reads TGTGCCAGCAGCTCGGTGGGCGATGAGCAGTTCTTC. Translated: CASSSVGDEQFF. Combining the CDR3 with reference TRBV7-3 and TRBJ2-1 gives the whole variable domain GAGVSQTPSNKVTEKGKYVELRCDPISGHTALYWYRQSLGQGPEFLIYFQGTGAADDSGLPNDRFFAVRPEGSVSTLKIQRTERGDSAVYLCASSSVGDEQFFGPGTRLTVL.

In this sample, this clonotype turned up a few times. The J gene is TRBJ2-3, the V gene TRBV20-1, with 11 bases that match TRBD2. The CDR3 covers 14 residues. Per germline, CDR1 DFQATT and CDR2 SNEGSKA (reference sequence). J gave up 5 bases and V 2 bases, and 3 bases lay outside the gene matches. CDR3 DNA sequence: TGCAGTGCTAGACTAGCGGGGGGTGTAGATACGCAGTATTTT. Translating gives CSARLAGGVDTQYF.

CDR3 amino acids: CASSSPRGPMRETQYF. In DNA form, the CDR3 reads TGTGCCAGCAGTTCCCCAAGGGGGCCCATGAGGGAGACCCAGTACTTC. V is TRBV28 and J is TRBJ2-5; 7 bases are shared with TRBD1. V dropped 4 bases and J dropped 5; count of bases not matched to a gene: 13. The germline CDR1 and CDR2 sequences are MDHEN and SYDVKM. The CDR3 is 16 residues long.

The chain has TRBV4-3 and TRBJ2-3; D ambiguous. Germline CDR1 is LGHNA and CDR2 is YSLEER. The CDR3 sequence is 14 residues long. Trimming removed 0 bases from V and 0 bases from J, with 4 bases in between. The CDR3 DNA sequence: TGCGCCAGCAGCCAAGAGTACAGCACAGATACGCAGTATTTT. Encoded protein: CASSQEYSTDTQYF.

The genes are TRBV12-3 or TRBV12-4 and TRBJ2-7, with 8 bases matching TRBD1. This CDR3 comprises 15 residues. Trimming removed 6 bases from V and 2 bases from J; junction bases left unmatched: 9. CDR3 sequence reads: CASSKGTGYAYEQYF. The CDR3 nucleotides are TGTGCCAGCAGCAAGGGGACAGGATATGCCTACGAGCAGTACTTC.

CDR3 nucleotides: TGTGCCAGCAGCCGGGCAGGGATTCTTAATGGCTACACCTTC. Translated, it gives CASSRAGILNGYTF. The V and J genes are TRBV27 and TRBJ1-2, with a tentative D call TRBD1 (5 bases). Trimming removed 6 bases at V and 6 bases at J, with 17 bases between. Germline V gene sequence: CDR1 MNHEY, CDR2 SMNVEV (reference sequence). The CDR3 has 14 residues.